The 10 T cell receptor beta chains below all came from one sample that was sequenced in a study of tumor-infiltrating lymphocytes in oesophageal squamous cell carcinoma. TCRdb redid the calling of the PCR reads with MiXCR, one entry per CDR3 protein. The table records some 14,000 distinct CDR3 sequences, approximately 50% of them present only once. Material for sequencing was esophageal tumor tissue. These TCRs come from a male donor with esophageal squamous cell carcinoma.

The chain combines TRBV28 with TRBJ2-3, with 8 bases that match TRBD2. The V segment lost 5 bases and the J segment 2 bases; nucleotides outside the gene matches: 3. The CDR3 covers 14 residues. The germline gives CDR1 MDHEN, CDR2 SYDVKM. The CDR3 sequence is CASSAGGNTDTQYF. The CDR3 region has the DNA TGTGCCAGCAGTGCGGGAGGCAACACAGATACGCAGTATTTT.

This clonotype was detected a few times. The V gene is TRBV7-2, the J gene TRBJ1-2; D is uncertain. The CDR3 has 12 residues. The V gene lost 3 bases and the J gene lost 6 bases, with 8 bases spanning the gap. Germline V lookup: CDR1 SGHTA, CDR2 FQGNSA. The CDR3 here is CASSFGQDGYTF. As DNA, the CDR3 is TGTGCCAGCAGCTTCGGCCAGGATGGCTACACCTTC.

The chain couples TRBV7-8 to TRBJ2-1, with D perhaps matching TRBD1 (6 bases). The J call is in doubt because the DNA end fits TRBJ2-7 better. Germline-derived CDR1 and CDR2 are SGHVS and FQNEAQ. This CDR3 contains 15 residues. CDR3 in DNA: TGTGCCAGCAGCTTACAACAGGGAAGGTCCTACGAGCAGTACTTC. Its translation is CASSLQQGRSYEQYF.

The rearrangement joins TRBV7-3 to TRBJ2-3, with D tentatively TRBD2 (7 bases). The germline V gene encodes CDR1 SGHTA and CDR2 FQGTGA. Trimming stripped 2 bases from V and 4 bases from J, with 10 bases between. This CDR3 is built from 14 residues. The CDR3 region has the DNA TGTGCCAGCAGCTTAGGGGGGGCCGCAGATACGCAGTATTTT. Its protein is CASSLGGAADTQYF.

The chain carries TRBV6-5 and TRBJ2-1; 14 bases map to TRBD2. This CDR3 is 17 amino acids long. Germline V CDR1 and CDR2: MNHEY, SVGAGI. The V and J ends lost 2 bases and 9 bases, in that order; junction bases with no gene match: 9. CDR3 in amino acids: CASSYGSGLAGAGEQFF. The CDR3 DNA reads TGTGCCAGCAGTTACGGCTCGGGACTAGCGGGAGCAGGTGAGCAGTTCTTC.

This clonotype was counted between two and nine times. The J gene is TRBJ2-5, the V gene TRBV7-6; D call uncertain. V shed 1 base and J shed 7 bases, with 19 bases lying between them. The CDR3 sequence is 16 residues long. Germline V gene data show CDR1 as SGHVS and CDR2 as FNYEAQ. CDR3 bases: TGTGCCAGCAGCTTAGATAGGACGGATTACTCGGCGACCCAGTACTTC. It yields the protein CASSLDRTDYSATQYF.

This clonotype is labeled medium-sized. The chain couples TRBV7-9 to TRBJ2-2; 10 nucleotides align to TRBD1. This CDR3 is built from 17 residues. After removal of 5 bases from V and 1 base from J, the junction contained 7 bases not matched to a gene. Germline assignment: CDR1 SEHNR and CDR2 FQNEAQ (reference sequence). The CDR3 protein is CASSRQDRGLNTGELFF. CDR3 sequence (DNA): TGTGCCAGCAGCCGACAGGACAGGGGGTTGAACACCGGGGAGCTGTTTTTT.

The chain recombines TRBV7-8 with TRBJ2-5, with D possibly matching TRBD2 (6 bases). Germline V gene sequence: CDR1 SGHVS, CDR2 FQNEAQ. With 5 bases removed from V and 5 bases from J, the gap between germline ends came to 12 bases. The CDR3 spans 13 residues. The CDR3: CASSSRLDETQYF. The CDR3 DNA sequence: TGTGCCAGCAGCAGCAGACTAGATGAGACCCAGTACTTC. The full variable domain, completed using reference TRBV7-8 and TRBJ2-5, is GAGVSQSPRYKVAKRGQDVALRCDPISGHVSLFWYQQALGQGPEFLTYFQNEAQLDKSGLPSDRFFAERPEGSVSTLKIQRTQQEDSAVYLCASSSRLDETQYFGPGTRLLVL.

V gene TRBV7-1 combines with J gene TRBJ2-6; TRBD1 is a possible D gene (5 bases). Near its end, the DNA agrees better with TRBJ2-7, so the J call may be wrong. TRBV7-1 is annotated as an ORF whose role is uncertain. The CDR3 contains 14 residues. CDR3 in amino acids: CASRAPGPNREQYF. DNA for the CDR3: TGTGCCAGCAGGGCGCCAGGGCCCAATAGGGAGCAGTACTTC.

This clonotype came up a few times. This chain joins TRBV27 and TRBJ2-7; D possibly corresponds to TRBD2 (6 bases). Germline V CDR1 and CDR2: MNHEY, SMNVEV (reference sequence). The V end lost 5 bases, the J end lost 12 bases, and 17 bases lay between the germline ends. The CDR3 has 12 residues. CDR3 DNA: TGTGCCAGCAGTCTCATCGGGGGTTGGATGTACTTC. Translation gives CASSLIGGWMYF.